Here is one T cell receptor (beta chain) with its context. The antigen is unknown. The second PCR ran roughly 7 to 12 cycles with a sample-barcoded 5' primer and J-beta primers. TCRdb re-called the 5' RACE reads through MiXCR, storing one row per CDR3 protein. The sample contains about 760,000 distinct CDR3 sequences, 56% of which appear only once. This CDR3 spans 13 amino acids. Trimming left V 2 bases short and J 10 bases short, with 13 bases between. CDR1 and CDR2 (germline): MNHNY, SVGAGI (reference sequence). The sample belongs to a study of blood T cells in healthy people across ages. General study findings and limits: Significant beta diversity loss was already apparent by age approximately 42, declining roughly linearly.

The chain combines TRBV6-6 with TRBJ2-3; D is unresolved. The clonotype originates from a middle-aged man in good health. The sequenced material came from blood. DNA for the CDR3: TGTGCCAGCAGTTACATCGGATCGGATGCGCAGTATTTT. Translating it yields CASSYIGSDAQYF.